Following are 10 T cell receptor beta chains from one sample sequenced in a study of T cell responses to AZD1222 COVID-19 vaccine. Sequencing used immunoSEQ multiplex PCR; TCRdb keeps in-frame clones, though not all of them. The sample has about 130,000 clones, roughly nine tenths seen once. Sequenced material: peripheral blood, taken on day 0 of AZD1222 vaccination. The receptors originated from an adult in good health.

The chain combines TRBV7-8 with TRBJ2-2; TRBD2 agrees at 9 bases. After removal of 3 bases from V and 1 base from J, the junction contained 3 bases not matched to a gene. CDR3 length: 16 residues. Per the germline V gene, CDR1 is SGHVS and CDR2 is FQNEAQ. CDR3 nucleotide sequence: TGTGCCAGCAGCTTTAGACTAGCGGAGAACACCGGGGAGCTGTTTTTT. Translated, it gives CASSFRLAENTGELFF.

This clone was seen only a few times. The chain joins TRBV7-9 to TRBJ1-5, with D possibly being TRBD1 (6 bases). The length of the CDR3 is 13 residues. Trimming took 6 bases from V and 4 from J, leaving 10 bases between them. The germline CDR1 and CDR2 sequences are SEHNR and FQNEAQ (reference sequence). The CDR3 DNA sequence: TGTGCCAGCAGTCAGGGGAAAAATCAGCCCCAGCATTTT. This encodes CASSQGKNQPQHF.

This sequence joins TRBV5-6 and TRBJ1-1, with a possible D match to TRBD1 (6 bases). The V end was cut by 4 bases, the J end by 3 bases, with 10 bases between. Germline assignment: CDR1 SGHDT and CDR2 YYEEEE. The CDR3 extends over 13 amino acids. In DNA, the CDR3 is TGTGCCAGCAGCGAGGGGGGGTACACTGAAGCTTTCTTT. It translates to CASSEGGYTEAFF.

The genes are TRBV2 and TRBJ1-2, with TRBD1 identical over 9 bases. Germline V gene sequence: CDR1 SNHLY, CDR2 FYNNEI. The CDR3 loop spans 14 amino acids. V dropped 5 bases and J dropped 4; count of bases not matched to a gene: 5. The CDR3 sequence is CASSRDRVSYGYTF. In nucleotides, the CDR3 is TGTGCCAGCAGTCGGGACAGGGTTAGCTATGGCTACACCTTC.

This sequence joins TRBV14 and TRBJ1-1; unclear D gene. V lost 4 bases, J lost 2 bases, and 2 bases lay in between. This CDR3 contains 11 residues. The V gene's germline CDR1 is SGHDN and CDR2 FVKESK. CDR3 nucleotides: TGTGCCAGCAGCCCCAACACTGAAGCTTTCTTT. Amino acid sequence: CASSPNTEAFF. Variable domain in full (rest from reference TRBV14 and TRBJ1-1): EAGVTQFPSHSVIEKGQTVTLRCDPISGHDNLYWYRRVMGKEIKFLLHFVKESKQDESGMPNNRFLAERTGGTYSTLKVQPAELEDSGVYFCASSPNTEAFFGQGTRLTVV.

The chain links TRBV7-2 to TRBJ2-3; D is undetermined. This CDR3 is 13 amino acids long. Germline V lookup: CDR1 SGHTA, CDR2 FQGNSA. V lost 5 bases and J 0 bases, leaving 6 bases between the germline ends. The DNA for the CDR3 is TGTGCCAGCAGCCCGGACAGCACAGATACGCAGTATTTT. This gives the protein CASSPDSTDTQYF.

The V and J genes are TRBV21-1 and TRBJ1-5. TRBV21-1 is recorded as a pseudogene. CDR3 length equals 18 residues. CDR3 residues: CASSSGVQGEYSNQPQHF. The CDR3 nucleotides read TGTGCCAGCAGCTCCGGGGTTCAGGGAGAATATAGCAATCAGCCCCAGCATTTT.

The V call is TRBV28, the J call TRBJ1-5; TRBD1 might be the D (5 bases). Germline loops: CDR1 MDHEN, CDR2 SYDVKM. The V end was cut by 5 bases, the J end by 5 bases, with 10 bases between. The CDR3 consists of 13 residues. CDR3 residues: CASSLQGYQPQHF. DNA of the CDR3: TGTGCCAGCAGTCTTCAGGGTTATCAGCCCCAGCATTTT.

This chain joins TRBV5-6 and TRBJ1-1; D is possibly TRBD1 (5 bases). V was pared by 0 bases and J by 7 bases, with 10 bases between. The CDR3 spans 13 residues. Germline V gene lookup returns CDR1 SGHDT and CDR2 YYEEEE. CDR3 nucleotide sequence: TGTGCCAGCAGCTTGGATGGGGGGAATGAAGCTTTCTTT. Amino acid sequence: CASSLDGGNEAFF.

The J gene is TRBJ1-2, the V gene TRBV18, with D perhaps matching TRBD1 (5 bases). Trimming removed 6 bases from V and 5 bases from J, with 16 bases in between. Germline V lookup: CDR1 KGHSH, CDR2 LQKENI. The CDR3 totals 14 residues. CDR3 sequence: CASSRGGTVYGYTF. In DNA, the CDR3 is TGTGCCAGCTCGCGAGGCGGGACCGTATATGGCTACACCTTC.